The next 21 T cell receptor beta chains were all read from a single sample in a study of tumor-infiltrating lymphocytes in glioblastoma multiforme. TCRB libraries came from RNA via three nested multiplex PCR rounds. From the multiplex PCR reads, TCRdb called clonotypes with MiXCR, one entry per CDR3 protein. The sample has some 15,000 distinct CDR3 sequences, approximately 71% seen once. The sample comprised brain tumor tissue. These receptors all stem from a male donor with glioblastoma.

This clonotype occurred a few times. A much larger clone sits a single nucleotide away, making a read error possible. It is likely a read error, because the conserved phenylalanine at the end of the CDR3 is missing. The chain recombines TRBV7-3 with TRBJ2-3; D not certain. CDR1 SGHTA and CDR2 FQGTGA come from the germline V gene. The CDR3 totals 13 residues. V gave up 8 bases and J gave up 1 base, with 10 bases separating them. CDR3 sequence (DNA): TGTGCCAGCGGCCTATCGGGCACAGATACGCAGTATCTT. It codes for CASGLSGTDTQYL.

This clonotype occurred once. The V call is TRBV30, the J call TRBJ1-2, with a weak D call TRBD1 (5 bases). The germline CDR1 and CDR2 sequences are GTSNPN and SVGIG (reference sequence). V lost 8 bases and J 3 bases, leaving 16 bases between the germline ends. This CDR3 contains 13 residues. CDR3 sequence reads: CAGVHGGDYGYTF. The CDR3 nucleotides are TGTGCCGGAGTACATGGAGGGGACTATGGCTACACCTTC.

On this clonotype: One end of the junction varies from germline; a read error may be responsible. This CDR3 is CSVDSVTSGELF. The CDR3 coding sequence is TGCAGCGTTGATAGCGTAACTTCTGGTGAGCTCTTC. This chain uses TRBV29-1 with TRBJ2-1; TRBD2 is a possible D gene (5 bases). CDR3 length: 12 amino acids. Germline V lookup: CDR1 SQVTM, CDR2 ANQGSEA.

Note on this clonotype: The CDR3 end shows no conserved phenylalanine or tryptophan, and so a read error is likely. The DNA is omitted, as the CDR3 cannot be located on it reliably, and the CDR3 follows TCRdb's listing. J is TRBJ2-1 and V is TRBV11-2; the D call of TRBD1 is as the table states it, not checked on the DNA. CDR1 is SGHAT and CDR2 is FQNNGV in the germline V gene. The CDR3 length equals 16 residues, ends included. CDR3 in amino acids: CASSLVGGLLFKEQFL.

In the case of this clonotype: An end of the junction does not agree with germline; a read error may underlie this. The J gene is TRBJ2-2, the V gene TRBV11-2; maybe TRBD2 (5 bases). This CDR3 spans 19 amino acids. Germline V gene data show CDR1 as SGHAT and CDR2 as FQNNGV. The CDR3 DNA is TGTGCCAGCAGCTTAGTTCGTTCCAGCGGCGCCTCGAACACCGGGGAACTGTTTTTT. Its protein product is CASSLVRSSGASNTGELFF.

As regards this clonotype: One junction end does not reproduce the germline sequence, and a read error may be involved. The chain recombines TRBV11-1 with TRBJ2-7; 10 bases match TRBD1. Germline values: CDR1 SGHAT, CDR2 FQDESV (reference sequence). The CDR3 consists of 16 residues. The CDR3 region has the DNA TGTGCCAGCACCTTGGCGTGTCTGGACAGGGGGTACGAACAGTACTTC. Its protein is CASTLACLDRGYEQYF.

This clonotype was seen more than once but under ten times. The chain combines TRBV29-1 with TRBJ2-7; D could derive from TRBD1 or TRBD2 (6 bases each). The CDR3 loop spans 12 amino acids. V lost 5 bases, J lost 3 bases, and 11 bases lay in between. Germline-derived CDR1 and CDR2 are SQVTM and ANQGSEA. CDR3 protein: CSVRGLHYEQYF. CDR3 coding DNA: TGCAGCGTTCGGGGGCTACACTACGAGCAGTACTTC.

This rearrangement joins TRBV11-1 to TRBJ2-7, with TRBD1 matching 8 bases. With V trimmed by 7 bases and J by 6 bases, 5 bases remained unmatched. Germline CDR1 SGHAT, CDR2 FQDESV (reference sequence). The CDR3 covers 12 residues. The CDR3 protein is CASIGQGREQYF. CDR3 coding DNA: TGTGCCAGCATTGGACAGGGTCGCGAGCAGTACTTC.

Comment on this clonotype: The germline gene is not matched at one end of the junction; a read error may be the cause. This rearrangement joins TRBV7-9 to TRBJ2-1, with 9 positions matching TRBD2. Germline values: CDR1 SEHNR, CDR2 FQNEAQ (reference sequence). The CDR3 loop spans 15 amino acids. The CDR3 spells CASWYGAGGYNEQFF. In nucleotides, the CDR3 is TGCGCCAGCTGGTATGGAGCGGGAGGCTACAATGAGCAGTTCTTC.

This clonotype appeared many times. DNA for the CDR3: TGTGCCAGCAGTTCCACCGGGCCCCGATTCTATGGCTACACCTTC. It translates to CASSSTGPRFYGYTF. The rearrangement links TRBV28 to TRBJ1-2; D remains ambiguous. The CDR3 runs 15 residues. Germline V gene data show CDR1 as MDHEN and CDR2 as SYDVKM. V gave up 4 bases and J gave up 4 bases, with 16 bases separating them.

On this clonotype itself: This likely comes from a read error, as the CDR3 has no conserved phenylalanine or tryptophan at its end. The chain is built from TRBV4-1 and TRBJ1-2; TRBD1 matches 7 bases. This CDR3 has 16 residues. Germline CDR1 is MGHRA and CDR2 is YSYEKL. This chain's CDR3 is CANSQDRYRGNYDYTS. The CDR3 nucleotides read TGCGCCAACAGCCAAGATCGATACAGGGGAAACTATGACTACACCTCC.

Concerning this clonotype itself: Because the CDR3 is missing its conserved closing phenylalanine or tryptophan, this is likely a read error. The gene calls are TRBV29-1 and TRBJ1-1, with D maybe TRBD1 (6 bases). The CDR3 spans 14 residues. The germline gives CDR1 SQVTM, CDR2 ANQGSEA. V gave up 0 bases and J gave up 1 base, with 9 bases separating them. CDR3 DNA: TGCAGCGTTGAAGACGGACAGAAGAACACTGAAGCTTTCCTT. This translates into CSVEDGQKNTEAFL.

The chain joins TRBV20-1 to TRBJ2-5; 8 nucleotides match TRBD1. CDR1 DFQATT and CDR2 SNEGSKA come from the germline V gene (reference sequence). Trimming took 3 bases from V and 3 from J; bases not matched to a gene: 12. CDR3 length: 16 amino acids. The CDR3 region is CSARDEQGAFKETQYF. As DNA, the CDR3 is TGCAGTGCTAGGGATGAGCAGGGGGCGTTTAAAGAGACCCAGTACTTC.

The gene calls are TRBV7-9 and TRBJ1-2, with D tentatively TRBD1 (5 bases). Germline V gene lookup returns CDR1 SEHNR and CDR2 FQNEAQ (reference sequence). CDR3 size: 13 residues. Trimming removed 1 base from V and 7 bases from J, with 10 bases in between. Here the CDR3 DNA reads TGTGCCAGCAGCTTAGAGGGGCCCTGTGGCTACACCTTC. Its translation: CASSLEGPCGYTF.

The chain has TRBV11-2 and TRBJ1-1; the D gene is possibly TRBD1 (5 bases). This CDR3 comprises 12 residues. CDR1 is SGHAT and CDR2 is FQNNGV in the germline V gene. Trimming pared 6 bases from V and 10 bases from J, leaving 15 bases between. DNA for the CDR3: TGTGCCAGCAGGGATCAGGGAGGTAGAGCTTTCTTT. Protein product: CASRDQGGRAFF.

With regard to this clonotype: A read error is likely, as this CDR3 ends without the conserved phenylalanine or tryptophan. In nucleotides, the CDR3 is TGTGCCACTCGGGGGGGAGCCTCTGGGGCCAACGTCCTGACTCTC. It encodes CATRGGASGANVLTL. V usage is TRBV6-5 and J usage is TRBJ2-6, with 8 bases matching TRBD2. The junction had 5 bases not matched to a gene; V was cut back by 10 bases and J by 0 bases. This CDR3 has 15 residues. The germline V gene encodes CDR1 MNHEY and CDR2 SVGAGI.

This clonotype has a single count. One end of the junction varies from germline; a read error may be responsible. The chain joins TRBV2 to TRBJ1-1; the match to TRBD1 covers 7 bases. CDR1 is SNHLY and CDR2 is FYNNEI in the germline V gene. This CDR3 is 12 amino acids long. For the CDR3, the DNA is TGTGCCAGCAGTGAAATGGAGGGGGCAGCAGCCTTT. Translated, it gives CASSEMEGAAAF.

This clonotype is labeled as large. The CDR3 spells CASSYGPGFGEQFF. The CDR3 nucleotides are TGTGCCAGCAGTTACGGGCCGGGCTTCGGTGAGCAGTTCTTC. The chain has TRBV6-5 and TRBJ2-1; D not certain. The CDR3 is made up of 14 amino acids. The V end lost 2 bases, the J end lost 9 bases, and 14 bases lay between the germline ends. Germline lookup yields CDR1 MNHEY and CDR2 SVGAGI.

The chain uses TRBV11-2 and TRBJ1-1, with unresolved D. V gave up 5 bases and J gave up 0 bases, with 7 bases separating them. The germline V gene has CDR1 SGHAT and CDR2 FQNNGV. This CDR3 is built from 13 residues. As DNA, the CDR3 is TGTGCCAGCAGCCCACAGATGAACACTGAAGCTTTCTTT. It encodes CASSPQMNTEAFF.

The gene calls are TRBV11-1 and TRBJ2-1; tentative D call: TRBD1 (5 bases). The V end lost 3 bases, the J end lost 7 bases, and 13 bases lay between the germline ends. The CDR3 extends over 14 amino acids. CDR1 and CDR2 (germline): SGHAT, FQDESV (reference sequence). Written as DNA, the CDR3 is TGTGCCAGCAGCTTTCGCGTCCAGGGAAATGAGCAGTTCTTC. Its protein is CASSFRVQGNEQFF.

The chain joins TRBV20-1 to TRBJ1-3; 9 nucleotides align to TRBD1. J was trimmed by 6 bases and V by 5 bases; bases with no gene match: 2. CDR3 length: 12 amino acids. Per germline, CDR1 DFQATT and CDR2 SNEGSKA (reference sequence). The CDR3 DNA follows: TGCAGTGCTCCACAGGGGGCAAACACCATATATTTT. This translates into CSAPQGANTIYF.